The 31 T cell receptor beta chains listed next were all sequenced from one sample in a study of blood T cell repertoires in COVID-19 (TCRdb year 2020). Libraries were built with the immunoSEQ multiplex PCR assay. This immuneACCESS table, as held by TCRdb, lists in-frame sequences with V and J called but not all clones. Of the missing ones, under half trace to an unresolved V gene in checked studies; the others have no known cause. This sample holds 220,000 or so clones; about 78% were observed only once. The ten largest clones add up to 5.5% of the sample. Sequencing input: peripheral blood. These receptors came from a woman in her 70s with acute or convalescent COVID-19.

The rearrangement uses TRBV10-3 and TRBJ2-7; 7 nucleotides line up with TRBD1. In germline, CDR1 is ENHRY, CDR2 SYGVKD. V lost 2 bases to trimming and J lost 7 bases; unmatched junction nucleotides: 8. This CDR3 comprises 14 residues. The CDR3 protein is CAISEPGGSGEQYF. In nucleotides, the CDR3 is TGTGCCATCAGTGAGCCAGGGGGTTCGGGGGAGCAGTACTTC.

The CDR3 bases are TGTGCCAGCACCACCGGGACAGGCCACACCGGGGAGCTGTTTTTT. The encoded protein is CASTTGTGHTGELFF. V and J are TRBV6-6 and TRBJ2-2; 8 bases align to TRBD1. Germline values: CDR1 MNHNY, CDR2 SVGAGI (reference sequence). The CDR3 runs 15 residues. The V and J ends lost 7 bases and 3 bases, in that order; junction bases with no gene match: 7.

This CDR3 reads CATSESLGQYNEQFF. CDR3 in DNA: TGTGCCACCAGTGAATCCCTAGGACAGTACAATGAGCAGTTCTTC. The rearrangement uses TRBV15 and TRBJ2-1, with TRBD1 as a possible D gene (6 bases). The CDR3 is 15 amino acids. The V end lost 6 bases, the J end lost 4 bases, and 16 bases lay between the germline ends. The germline gives CDR1 LNHNV, CDR2 YYDKDF (reference sequence).

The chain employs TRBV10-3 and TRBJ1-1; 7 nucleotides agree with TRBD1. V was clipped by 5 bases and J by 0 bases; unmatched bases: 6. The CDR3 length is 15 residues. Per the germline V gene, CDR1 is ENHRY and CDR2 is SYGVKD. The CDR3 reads CAISPRQGLNTEAFF. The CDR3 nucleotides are TGTGCCATCAGTCCCCGACAGGGATTGAACACTGAAGCTTTCTTT.

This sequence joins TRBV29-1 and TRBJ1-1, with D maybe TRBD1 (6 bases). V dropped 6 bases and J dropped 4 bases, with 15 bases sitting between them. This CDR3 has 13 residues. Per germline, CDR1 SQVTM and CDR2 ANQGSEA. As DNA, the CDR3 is TGCAGCGTCTTACAGGGCTTGAGCACTGAAGCTTTCTTT. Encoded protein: CSVLQGLSTEAFF.

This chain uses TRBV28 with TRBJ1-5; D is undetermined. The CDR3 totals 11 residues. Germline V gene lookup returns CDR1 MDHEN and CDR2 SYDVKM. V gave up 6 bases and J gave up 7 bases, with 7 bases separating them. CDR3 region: CASSQWQPQHF. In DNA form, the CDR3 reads TGTGCCAGCAGCCAGTGGCAGCCCCAGCATTTT.

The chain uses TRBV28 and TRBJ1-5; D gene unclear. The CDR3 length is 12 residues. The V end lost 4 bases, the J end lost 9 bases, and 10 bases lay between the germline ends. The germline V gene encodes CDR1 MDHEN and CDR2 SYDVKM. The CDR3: CASSSSAGPQHF. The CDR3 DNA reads TGTGCCAGCAGTTCGTCGGCGGGGCCCCAGCATTTT.

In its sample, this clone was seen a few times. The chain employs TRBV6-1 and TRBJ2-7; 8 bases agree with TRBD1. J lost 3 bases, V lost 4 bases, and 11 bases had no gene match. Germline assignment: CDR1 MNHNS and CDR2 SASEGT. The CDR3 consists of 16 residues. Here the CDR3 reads CASSALQGVSDYEQYF. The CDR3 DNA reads TGTGCCAGCAGTGCACTACAGGGGGTTTCCGACTACGAGCAGTACTTC.

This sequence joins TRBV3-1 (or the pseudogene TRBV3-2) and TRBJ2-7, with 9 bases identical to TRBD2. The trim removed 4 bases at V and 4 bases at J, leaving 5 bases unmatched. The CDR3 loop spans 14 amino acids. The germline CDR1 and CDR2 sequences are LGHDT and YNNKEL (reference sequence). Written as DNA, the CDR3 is TGTGCCAGCAGCCCCAGCGGGAGGAGGTACGAGCAGTACTTC. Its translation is CASSPSGRRYEQYF.

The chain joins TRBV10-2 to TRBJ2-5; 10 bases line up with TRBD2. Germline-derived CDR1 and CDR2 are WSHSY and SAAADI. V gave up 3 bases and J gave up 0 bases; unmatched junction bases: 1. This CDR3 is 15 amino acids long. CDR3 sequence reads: CASSDLAGDQETQYF. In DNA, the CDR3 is TGCGCCAGCAGTGACCTAGCGGGGGACCAAGAGACCCAGTACTTC.

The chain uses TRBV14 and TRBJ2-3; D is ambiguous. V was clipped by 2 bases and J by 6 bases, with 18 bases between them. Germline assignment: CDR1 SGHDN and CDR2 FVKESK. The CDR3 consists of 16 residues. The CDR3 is CASSQWLGFGEDTQYF. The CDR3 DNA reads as TGTGCCAGCAGCCAATGGCTGGGTTTTGGAGAGGATACGCAGTATTTT.

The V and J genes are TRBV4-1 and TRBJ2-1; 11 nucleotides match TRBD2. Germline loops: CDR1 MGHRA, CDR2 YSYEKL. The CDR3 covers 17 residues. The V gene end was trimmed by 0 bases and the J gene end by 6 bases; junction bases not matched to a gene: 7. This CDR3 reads CASSQDLSGRAINEQFF. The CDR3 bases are TGCGCCAGCAGCCAAGACCTTAGCGGGAGGGCCATCAATGAGCAGTTCTTC.

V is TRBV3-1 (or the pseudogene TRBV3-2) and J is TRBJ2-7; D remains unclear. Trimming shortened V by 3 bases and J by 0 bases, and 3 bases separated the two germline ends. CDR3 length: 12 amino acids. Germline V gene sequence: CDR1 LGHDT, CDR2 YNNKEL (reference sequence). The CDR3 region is CASSQSSYEQYF. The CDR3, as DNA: TGTGCCAGCAGCCAGAGCTCCTACGAGCAGTACTTC.

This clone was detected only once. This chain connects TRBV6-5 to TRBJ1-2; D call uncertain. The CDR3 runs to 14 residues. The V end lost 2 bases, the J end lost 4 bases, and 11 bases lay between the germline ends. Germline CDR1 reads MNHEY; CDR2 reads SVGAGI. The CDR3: CASSYEPGGYGYTF. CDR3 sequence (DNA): TGTGCCAGCAGTTACGAACCAGGTGGCTATGGCTACACCTTC.

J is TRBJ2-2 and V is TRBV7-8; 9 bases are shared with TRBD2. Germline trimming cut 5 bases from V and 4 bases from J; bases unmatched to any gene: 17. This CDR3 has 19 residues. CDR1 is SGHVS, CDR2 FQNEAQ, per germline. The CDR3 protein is CASSVVGGRALGVTGELFF. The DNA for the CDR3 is TGTGCCAGCAGCGTAGTAGGCGGGAGGGCCCTCGGAGTCACCGGGGAGCTGTTTTTT.

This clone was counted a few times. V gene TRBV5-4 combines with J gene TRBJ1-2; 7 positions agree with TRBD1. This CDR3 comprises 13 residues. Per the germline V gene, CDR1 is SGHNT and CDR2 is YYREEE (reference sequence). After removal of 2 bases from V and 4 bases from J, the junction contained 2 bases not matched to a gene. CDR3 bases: TGTGCCAGCAGCTTTGACAGGGCCTATGGCTACACCTTC. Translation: CASSFDRAYGYTF.

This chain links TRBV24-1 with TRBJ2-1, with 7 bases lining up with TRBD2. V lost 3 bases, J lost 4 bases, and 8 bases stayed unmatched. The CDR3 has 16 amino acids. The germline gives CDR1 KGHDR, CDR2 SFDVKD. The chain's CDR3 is CATSDTGTNIYNEQFF. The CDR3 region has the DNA TGTGCCACCAGTGATACCGGGACTAACATATACAATGAGCAGTTCTTC.

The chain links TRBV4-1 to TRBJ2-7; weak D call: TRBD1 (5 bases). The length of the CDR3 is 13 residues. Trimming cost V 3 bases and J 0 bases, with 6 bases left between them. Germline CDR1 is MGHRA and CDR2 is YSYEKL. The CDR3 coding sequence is TGCGCCAGCAGCCACACAGGCTCCTACGAGCAGTACTTC. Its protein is CASSHTGSYEQYF.

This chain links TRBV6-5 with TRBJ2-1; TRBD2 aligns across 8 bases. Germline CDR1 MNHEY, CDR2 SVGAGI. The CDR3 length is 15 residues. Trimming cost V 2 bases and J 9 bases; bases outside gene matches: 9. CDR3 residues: CASSYASGGGGEQFF. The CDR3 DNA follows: TGTGCCAGCAGTTACGCTTCGGGAGGGGGGGGTGAGCAGTTCTTC.

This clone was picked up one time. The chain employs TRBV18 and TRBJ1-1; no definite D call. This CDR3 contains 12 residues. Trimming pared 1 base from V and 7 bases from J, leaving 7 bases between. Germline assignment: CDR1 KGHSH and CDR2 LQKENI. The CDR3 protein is CASSPLGGEAFF. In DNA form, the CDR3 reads TGTGCCAGCTCACCACTCGGTGGTGAAGCTTTCTTT.

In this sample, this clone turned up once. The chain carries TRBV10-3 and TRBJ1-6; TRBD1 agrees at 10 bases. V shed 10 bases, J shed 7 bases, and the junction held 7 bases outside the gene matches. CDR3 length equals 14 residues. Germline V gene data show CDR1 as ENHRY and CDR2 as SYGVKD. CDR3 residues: CATLGTGENSPLHF. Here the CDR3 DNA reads TGTGCCACCCTCGGGACAGGGGAAAATTCACCCCTCCACTTT.

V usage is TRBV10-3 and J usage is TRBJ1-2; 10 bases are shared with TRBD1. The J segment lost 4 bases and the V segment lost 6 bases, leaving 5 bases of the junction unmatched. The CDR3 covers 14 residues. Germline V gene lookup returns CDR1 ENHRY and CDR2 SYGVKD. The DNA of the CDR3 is TGTGCCATCAGATCGGACAGGGGGTCCTATGGCTACACCTTC. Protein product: CAIRSDRGSYGYTF.

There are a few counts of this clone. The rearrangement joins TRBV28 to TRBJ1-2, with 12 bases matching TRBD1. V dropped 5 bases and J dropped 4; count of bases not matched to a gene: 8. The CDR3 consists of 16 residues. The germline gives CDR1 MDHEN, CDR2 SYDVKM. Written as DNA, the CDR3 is TGTGCCAGCAGTCAACCCGGGACAGGGGGCTTCTATGGCTACACCTTC. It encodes CASSQPGTGGFYGYTF.

The CDR3 region has the DNA TGTGCCAGCAGCCTATCCACCGGGGAGCTGTTTTTT. It codes for CASSLSTGELFF. The rearrangement links TRBV7-8 to TRBJ2-2; D call uncertain. The CDR3 runs 12 residues. Germline V gene lookup returns CDR1 SGHVS and CDR2 FQNEAQ. V shed 5 bases and J shed 4 bases, with 5 bases lying between them.

Written as DNA, the CDR3 is TGTGCCAGCAGTTACTCGACCGGGAGGGGGGTCTACGAGCAGTACTTC. Residues: CASSYSTGRGVYEQYF. The chain joins TRBV6-5 to TRBJ2-7; 8 bases are shared with TRBD2. With 0 bases clipped from V and 3 bases from J, the junction kept 7 bases outside the gene matches. The CDR3 runs to 16 residues. CDR1 is MNHEY, CDR2 SVGAGI, per germline.

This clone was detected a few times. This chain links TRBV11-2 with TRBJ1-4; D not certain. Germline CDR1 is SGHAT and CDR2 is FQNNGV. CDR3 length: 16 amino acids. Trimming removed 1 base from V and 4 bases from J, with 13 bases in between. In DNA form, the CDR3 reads TGTGCCAGCAGCTTAGCCCGGGTCCCTTATAATGAAAAACTGTTTTTT. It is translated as CASSLARVPYNEKLFF.

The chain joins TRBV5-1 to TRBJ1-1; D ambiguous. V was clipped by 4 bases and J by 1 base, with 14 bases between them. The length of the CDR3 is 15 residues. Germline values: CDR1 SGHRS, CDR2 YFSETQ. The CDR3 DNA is TGCGCCAGCAGCGCTAATGCAGGCAGGAACACTGAAGCTTTCTTT. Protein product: CASSANAGRNTEAFF.

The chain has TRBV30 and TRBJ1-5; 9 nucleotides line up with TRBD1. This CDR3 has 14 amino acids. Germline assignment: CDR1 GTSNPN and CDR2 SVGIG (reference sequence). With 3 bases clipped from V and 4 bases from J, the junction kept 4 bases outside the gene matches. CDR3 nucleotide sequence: TGTGCCTGGAGCCCGGACAGGGGAAATCAGCCCCAGCATTTT. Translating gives CAWSPDRGNQPQHF.

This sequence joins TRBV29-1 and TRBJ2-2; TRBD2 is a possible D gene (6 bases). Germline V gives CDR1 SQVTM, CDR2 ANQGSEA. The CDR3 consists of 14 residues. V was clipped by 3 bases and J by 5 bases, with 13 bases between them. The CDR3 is CSVESAGRTGELFF. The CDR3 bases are TGCAGCGTTGAGAGTGCAGGGAGGACCGGGGAGCTGTTTTTT.

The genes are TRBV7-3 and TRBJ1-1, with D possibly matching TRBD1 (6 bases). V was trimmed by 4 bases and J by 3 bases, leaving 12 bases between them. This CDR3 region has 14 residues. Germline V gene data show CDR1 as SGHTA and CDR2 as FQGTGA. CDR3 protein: CASSSQGGDTEAFF. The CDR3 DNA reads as TGTGCCAGCAGCTCACAGGGAGGGGACACTGAAGCTTTCTTT.

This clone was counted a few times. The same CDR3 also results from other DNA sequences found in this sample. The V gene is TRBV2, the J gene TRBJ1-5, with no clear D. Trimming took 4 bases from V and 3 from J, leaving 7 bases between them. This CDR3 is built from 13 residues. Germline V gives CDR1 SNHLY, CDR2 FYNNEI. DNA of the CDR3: TGTGCCAGCAGTGGGCAGGTCAATCAGCCCCAGCATTTT. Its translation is CASSGQVNQPQHF. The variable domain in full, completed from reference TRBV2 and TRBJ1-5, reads EPEVTQTPSHQVTQMGQEVILRCVPISNHLYFYWYRQILGQKVEFLVSFYNNEISEKSEIFDDQFSVERPDGSNFTLKIRSTKLEDSAMYFCASSGQVNQPQHFGDGTRLSIL.